These T cell receptor beta chains were read from a single sample in a study of blood T cell repertoires in COVID-19. TCRdb keeps only in-frame clones here, not all; method: immunoSEQ multiplex PCR. The sample lists 130,000 to 150,000 clones, about 90% seen once, with approximately 11% in the top ten. Sequenced sample: PBMCs or T cells enriched from blood (not recorded which). The receptor source for this set is a man aged 55 to 70 who had recovered from COVID-19. Both conserved end residues are part of each CDR3. Fields, in order: clone size, V gene, J gene, D gene, CDR3 DNA, CDR3 protein. The D gene is left open where the match is weak. Clone size is not always given. Where it is, it says once, few, many or a class for expanded clones.

clone size: NA; V gene: TRBV3-1/TRBV3-2; J gene: TRBJ2-3; D gene: NA; CDR3 DNA: TGTGCCAGTAGCAGGGAGGATACGCAGTATTTT; CDR3 protein: CASSREDTQYF
clone size: once; V gene: TRBV5-1; J gene: TRBJ2-1; D gene: TRBD1; CDR3 DNA: TGCGCCAGCAGCTTCTCCGGGACAGGGGGCTCGGGTGAGCAGTTCTTC; CDR3 protein: CASSFSGTGGSGEQFF
clone size: NA; V gene: TRBV5-6; J gene: TRBJ2-3; D gene: NA; CDR3 DNA: TGTGCCAGCAGCAGGCCCCGGGGAGATACGCAGTATTTT; CDR3 protein: CASSRPRGDTQYF
clone size: few; V gene: TRBV24-1; J gene: TRBJ1-4; D gene: NA; CDR3 DNA: TGTGCCACCAGTACATCAAGGGGGACTAATGAAAAACTGTTTTTT; CDR3 protein: CATSTSRGTNEKLFF
clone size: NA; V gene: TRBV3-1/TRBV3-2; J gene: TRBJ2-7; D gene: TRBD2; CDR3 DNA: TGTGCCAGCAGCCAAGGGGGACTAGCGGGAGCCCCCTACGAGCAGTACTTC; CDR3 protein: CASSQGGLAGAPYEQYF
clone size: NA; V gene: TRBV6-5; J gene: TRBJ2-1; D gene: NA; CDR3 DNA: TGTGCCAGCAGTCCCTTAATTAGACAGACCAATGAGCAGTTCTTC; CDR3 protein: CASSPLIRQTNEQFF
clone size: NA; V gene: TRBV5-1; J gene: TRBJ2-7; D gene: NA; CDR3 DNA: TGCGCCAGCAGCTTGATCCCCACCGGCGAGCAGTACTTC; CDR3 protein: CASSLIPTGEQYF
clone size: once; V gene: TRBV5-1; J gene: TRBJ1-2; D gene: NA; CDR3 DNA: TGCGCCAGCAGCTTTACAGAAAACTATGGCTACACCTTC; CDR3 protein: CASSFTENYGYTF
clone size: NA; V gene: TRBV28; J gene: TRBJ1-2; D gene: NA; CDR3 DNA: TGTGCCAGCAGTTTATGGGAGAATGGCTACACCTTC; CDR3 protein: CASSLWENGYTF
clone size: NA; V gene: TRBV6-2/TRBV6-3; J gene: TRBJ1-1; D gene: NA; CDR3 DNA: TGTGCCAGCGGCCTCCCCAGGGAAGCTTTCTTT; CDR3 protein: CASGLPREAFF
clone size: NA; V gene: TRBV28; J gene: TRBJ1-5; D gene: TRBD1; CDR3 DNA: TGTGCCAGCACTCCCGGGACAGGGGTTGTTCAGCCCCAGCATTTT; CDR3 protein: CASTPGTGVVQPQHF
clone size: NA; V gene: TRBV19; J gene: TRBJ2-7; D gene: NA; CDR3 DNA: TGTGCCAGTAGTCGCGCGGGCACCTACGAGCAGTACTTC; CDR3 protein: CASSRAGTYEQYF
clone size: NA; V gene: TRBV12-3/TRBV12-4; J gene: TRBJ1-6; D gene: NA; CDR3 DNA: TGTGCCAGTCGGAGGCTGGCATCACCCCTCCACTTT; CDR3 protein: CASRRLASPLHF
clone size: few; V gene: TRBV5-1; J gene: TRBJ1-1; D gene: TRBD1; CDR3 DNA: TGCGCCAGCCGGGACAGGGGTGGGATTGAAGCTTTCTTT; CDR3 protein: CASRDRGGIEAFF
clone size: NA; V gene: TRBV10-3; J gene: TRBJ1-1; D gene: NA; CDR3 DNA: TGTGCCATCGTCGGGGACACTGAAGCTTTCTTT; CDR3 protein: CAIVGDTEAFF
clone size: NA; V gene: TRBV19; J gene: TRBJ1-5; D gene: NA; CDR3 DNA: TGTGCCAGTAGTAACAGCTTTGGCCAGCCCCAGCATTTT; CDR3 protein: CASSNSFGQPQHF
clone size: NA; V gene: TRBV2; J gene: TRBJ1-1; D gene: TRBD1; CDR3 DNA: TGTGCCAGCAGCCCTGACAGGGGGATTGAAGCTTTCTTT; CDR3 protein: CASSPDRGIEAFF
clone size: NA; V gene: TRBV9; J gene: TRBJ2-1; D gene: NA; CDR3 DNA: TGTGCCAGCAGTCCTCAAGGCGGGGCCTCCTCGATCAATGAGCAGTTCTTC; CDR3 protein: CASSPQGGASSINEQFF
clone size: NA; V gene: TRBV3-1/TRBV3-2; J gene: TRBJ1-2; D gene: NA; CDR3 DNA: TGTGCCAGCAGCCAAGAAACCAGGGCTTACGGCTACACCTTC; CDR3 protein: CASSQETRAYGYTF
clone size: NA; V gene: TRBV27; J gene: TRBJ2-2; D gene: NA; CDR3 DNA: TGTGCCAGCAGTTTCAGGGGTCGGGACACCGGGGAGCTGTTTTTT; CDR3 protein: CASSFRGRDTGELFF
clone size: NA; V gene: TRBV5-5; J gene: TRBJ1-1; D gene: NA; CDR3 DNA: TGTGCCAGCAGCCGCGGGGGACAAGCTTTCTTT; CDR3 protein: CASSRGGQAFF
clone size: NA; V gene: TRBV9; J gene: TRBJ2-2; D gene: NA; CDR3 DNA: TGTGCCAGCAGCGTAGCTAGGGGCATGGACACCGGGGAGCTGTTTTTT; CDR3 protein: CASSVARGMDTGELFF
clone size: NA; V gene: TRBV4-1; J gene: TRBJ2-5; D gene: NA; CDR3 DNA: TGCGCCAGCAGCCAAATCCGGGACTCCTCGGCAGAGACCCAGTACTTC; CDR3 protein: CASSQIRDSSAETQYF
clone size: NA; V gene: TRBV27; J gene: TRBJ2-5; D gene: TRBD1; CDR3 DNA: TGTGCCAGCAAACTGGACAGGGGGCATGAGACCCAGTACTTC; CDR3 protein: CASKLDRGHETQYF
clone size: NA; V gene: TRBV7-8; J gene: TRBJ2-1; D gene: NA; CDR3 DNA: TGTGCCAGCAGCTTAGATGGGCGGGGCGGTAGCTCCTACAATGAGCAGTTCTTC; CDR3 protein: CASSLDGRGGSSYNEQFF
clone size: NA; V gene: TRBV24-1; J gene: TRBJ2-5; D gene: NA; CDR3 DNA: TGTGCCACCAGTGACCCAAGGACAGCGGGGGAGACCCAGTACTTC; CDR3 protein: CATSDPRTAGETQYF
clone size: NA; V gene: TRBV7-9; J gene: TRBJ2-2; D gene: NA; CDR3 DNA: TGTGCCAGCAGCTATACAGGGTCCGGGGAGCTGTTTTTT; CDR3 protein: CASSYTGSGELFF
clone size: NA; V gene: TRBV5-1; J gene: TRBJ1-1; D gene: NA; CDR3 DNA: TGCGCCAGCAGCCCGCATGACTCGAACACTGAAGCTTTCTTT; CDR3 protein: CASSPHDSNTEAFF
clone size: NA; V gene: TRBV5-8; J gene: TRBJ2-3; D gene: TRBD2; CDR3 DNA: TGTGCCAGCAGCTTTGCTAGCGGGCCCACAGATACGCAGTATTTT; CDR3 protein: CASSFASGPTDTQYF
clone size: NA; V gene: TRBV5-4; J gene: TRBJ2-1; D gene: TRBD2; CDR3 DNA: TGTGCCAGCAGCCCCCGGGGGGGTCTTGCCTACAATGAGCAGTTCTTC; CDR3 protein: CASSPRGGLAYNEQFF
clone size: once; V gene: TRBV30; J gene: TRBJ2-3; D gene: TRBD2; CDR3 DNA: TGTGCCTGGAGTCTAGCGGGGGGCGGGGATACGCAGTATTTT; CDR3 protein: CAWSLAGGGDTQYF
clone size: NA; V gene: TRBV10-2; J gene: TRBJ2-7; D gene: NA; CDR3 DNA: TGCGCCAGCAGTGATACAGGGAACTACGAGCAGTACTTC; CDR3 protein: CASSDTGNYEQYF
clone size: NA; V gene: TRBV21-1; J gene: TRBJ1-2; D gene: NA; CDR3 DNA: TGTGCCAGCACGCCGCGGGTTGGCTACACCTTC; CDR3 protein: CASTPRVGYTF
clone size: NA; V gene: TRBV5-4; J gene: TRBJ1-2; D gene: NA; CDR3 DNA: TGTGCCAGCAGTCTTGGAGGAACGACCTCTACCTATGGCTACACCTTC; CDR3 protein: CASSLGGTTSTYGYTF
clone size: many; V gene: TRBV27; J gene: TRBJ2-5; D gene: TRBD1; CDR3 DNA: TGTGCCAGCAGCTCTACCGACAGGGCGCAAGAGACCCAGTACTTC; CDR3 protein: CASSSTDRAQETQYF
clone size: NA; V gene: TRBV7-3; J gene: TRBJ1-1; D gene: TRBD1; CDR3 DNA: TGTGCCAGCAGCTTAACGACAGGGCTAGACACTGAAGCTTTCTTT; CDR3 protein: CASSLTTGLDTEAFF
clone size: NA; V gene: TRBV3-1/TRBV3-2; J gene: TRBJ1-6; D gene: NA; CDR3 DNA: TGTGCCAGCAGCCAGCCGTCGGGGGGATCACCCCTCCACTTT; CDR3 protein: CASSQPSGGSPLHF
clone size: NA; V gene: TRBV9; J gene: TRBJ1-2; D gene: TRBD1; CDR3 DNA: TGTGCCAGCAGCGCTGGGGACAGCTATGGCTACACCTTC; CDR3 protein: CASSAGDSYGYTF
clone size: NA; V gene: TRBV7-9; J gene: TRBJ2-7; D gene: NA; CDR3 DNA: TGTGCCAGCAGCCGGGGTATTGGGAGGCAGTACTTC; CDR3 protein: CASSRGIGRQYF
clone size: NA; V gene: TRBV2; J gene: TRBJ1-1; D gene: TRBD1; CDR3 DNA: TGTGCCAGCAGTGATGGACAGGGGTTATGGGCTTTCTTT; CDR3 protein: CASSDGQGLWAFF
clone size: NA; V gene: TRBV28; J gene: TRBJ2-2; D gene: TRBD1; CDR3 DNA: TGTGCCAGCATGCCGTGGGGGCAGGGGGACACCGGGGAGCTGTTTTTT; CDR3 protein: CASMPWGQGDTGELFF
clone size: NA; V gene: TRBV19; J gene: TRBJ2-2; D gene: TRBD1; CDR3 DNA: TGTGCCAGTAGGCCTGACAGGGGGCGGAGGGAGCTGTTTTTT; CDR3 protein: CASRPDRGRRELFF
clone size: NA; V gene: TRBV5-3; J gene: TRBJ2-7; D gene: TRBD2; CDR3 DNA: TGTGCCAGAAGCCTCGGGGGAGGGAGCTCGTACGAGCAGTACTTC; CDR3 protein: CARSLGGGSSYEQYF
clone size: NA; V gene: TRBV24-1; J gene: TRBJ2-2; D gene: TRBD1; CDR3 DNA: TGTGCCACCAGTTCATCTTTACAGGGGAGAGCCGGGGAGCTGTTTTTT; CDR3 protein: CATSSSLQGRAGELFF
clone size: NA; V gene: TRBV5-1; J gene: TRBJ1-1; D gene: TRBD1; CDR3 DNA: TGCGCCAGCTCCCGAGGCGACAGGGACCTGCCAGTGTCTTTCTTT; CDR3 protein: CASSRGDRDLPVSFF
clone size: NA; V gene: TRBV2; J gene: TRBJ1-1; D gene: TRBD1; CDR3 DNA: TGTGCCAGCAGTCAACAGGGGTCGATGGGTGAAGCTTTCTTT; CDR3 protein: CASSQQGSMGEAFF
clone size: NA; V gene: TRBV6-5; J gene: TRBJ2-5; D gene: TRBD2; CDR3 DNA: TGTGCCAGCAGCCGAGATCCGGGACTAGTAGAGACCCAGTACTTC; CDR3 protein: CASSRDPGLVETQYF
clone size: NA; V gene: TRBV30; J gene: TRBJ1-6; D gene: TRBD1; CDR3 DNA: TGTGCCTGGAGTGTACAGGGGAGTACACCCCTCCACTTT; CDR3 protein: CAWSVQGSTPLHF
clone size: NA; V gene: TRBV7-8; J gene: TRBJ1-5; D gene: TRBD1; CDR3 DNA: TGTGCCAGCAGCCTTCCTACAGGGGTCGGACAGCCCCAGCATTTT; CDR3 protein: CASSLPTGVGQPQHF
clone size: NA; V gene: TRBV12-3/TRBV12-4; J gene: TRBJ1-2; D gene: NA; CDR3 DNA: TGTGCCAGCAGTGCGGGCGGTACCTATGGCTACACCTTC; CDR3 protein: CASSAGGTYGYTF
clone size: NA; V gene: TRBV19; J gene: TRBJ2-2; D gene: NA; CDR3 DNA: TGTGCCAGTAGTATATCGGGACTCCTCACCGGGGAGCTGTTTTTT; CDR3 protein: CASSISGLLTGELFF
clone size: NA; V gene: TRBV6-5; J gene: TRBJ2-3; D gene: NA; CDR3 DNA: TGTGCCAGCGCCACCTCCGGGACGCAGTATTTT; CDR3 protein: CASATSGTQYF